These 26 T cell receptor beta chains came from one sample sequenced in a study of response to subunit inactivated influenza vaccine. TCRdb reanalysed the RT-PCR reads using MiXCR and keeps one entry per CDR3 protein. The sample contains roughly 460,000 distinct CDR3 sequences, 9.5% to 12% of which appear only once. Specimen: PBMCs from blood, collected roughly 6 weeks after vaccination. The receptors derive from a man over 45 who received an inactivated influenza vaccine.

The chain carries TRBV19 and TRBJ2-7, with D possibly being TRBD1 or TRBD2 (5 bases each). V shed 9 bases and J shed 0 bases, with 18 bases lying between them. This CDR3 contains 15 residues. Germline CDR1 reads LNHDA; CDR2 reads SQIVND (reference sequence). The CDR3 reads CARRKSGTSSYEQYF. As DNA, the CDR3 is TGTGCCAGAAGGAAATCCGGGACCAGCTCCTACGAGCAGTACTTC.

The chain combines TRBV6-2 or TRBV6-3 with TRBJ2-1, with 13 bases fitting TRBD2. Germline-derived CDR1 and CDR2 are MNHEY and SVGEGT. The CDR3 runs to 16 residues. V lost 5 bases to trimming and J lost 9 bases; unmatched junction nucleotides: 10. CDR3 loop: CASSRTTSGRAPEQFF. The CDR3 DNA is TGTGCCAGCAGTCGAACCACTAGCGGGAGGGCCCCTGAGCAGTTCTTC.

The rearrangement links TRBV30 to TRBJ2-7; a possible D gene is TRBD2 (5 bases). The CDR3 is 12 residues long. Germline assignment: CDR1 GTSNPN and CDR2 SVGIG (reference sequence). Deletions cut 0 bases from V and 6 bases from J, with 9 bases between. Here the CDR3 reads CAWSVRGPEQYF. CDR3 in DNA: TGTGCCTGGAGTGTACGCGGGCCCGAGCAGTACTTC.

This clonotype was counted ten times or more. The CDR3 sequence is CSARLAGEGSEQFF. CDR3 nucleotide sequence: TGCAGTGCCCGACTAGCGGGAGAAGGGAGTGAGCAGTTCTTC. The chain recombines TRBV20-1 with TRBJ2-1; TRBD2 matches 12 bases. The junction had 9 bases not matched to a gene; V was cut back by 6 bases and J by 9 bases. The CDR3 length is 14 residues. Germline CDR1 DFQATT, CDR2 SNEGSKA (reference sequence).

This clonotype was seen only once. The chain has TRBV28 and TRBJ2-7; D uncertain. Trimming took 2 bases from V and 0 from J, leaving 8 bases between them. CDR1 MDHEN and CDR2 SYDVKM come from the germline V gene. CDR3 length: 14 amino acids. In nucleotides, the CDR3 is TGTGCCAGCAGTTTAAGGGCCACCTCCTACGAGCAGTACTTC. This translates into CASSLRATSYEQYF.

The table lists this clonotype with a few counts. This chain uses TRBV12-3 or TRBV12-4 with TRBJ1-1; possibly TRBD1 for D (6 bases). This CDR3 has 15 residues. Trimming cost V 3 bases and J 3 bases, with 14 bases left between them. CDR3 bases: TGTGCCAGCAGTTTGAAGAGCGGGGGGCACACTGAAGCTTTCTTT. It codes for CASSLKSGGHTEAFF.

The chain is built from TRBV11-1 and TRBJ2-4; TRBD2 matches at 14 bases. The CDR3 runs 20 residues. The junction had 8 bases not matched to a gene; V was cut back by 1 base and J by 0 bases. Germline CDR1 and CDR2: SGHAT and FQDESV (reference sequence). The CDR3 here is CASSLVRLAGGNGAKNIQYF. In DNA form, the CDR3 reads TGTGCCAGCAGCTTAGTGAGACTAGCGGGGGGGAATGGAGCCAAAAACATTCAGTACTTC. The whole variable domain, remainder taken from reference TRBV11-1 and TRBJ2-4, is EAEVAQSPRYKITEKSQAVAFWCDPISGHATLYWYRQILGQGPELLVQFQDESVVDDSQLPKDRFSAERLKGVDSTLKIQPAELGDSAMYLCASSLVRLAGGNGAKNIQYFGAGTRLSVL.

The chain joins TRBV20-1 to TRBJ2-3; no firm D call. This CDR3 comprises 11 residues. From germline, CDR1 is DFQATT and CDR2 SNEGSKA (reference sequence). The V gene lost 6 bases and the J gene lost 5 bases, with 9 bases spanning the gap. The chain's CDR3 is CSAPTLDTQYF. DNA for the CDR3: TGCAGTGCCCCGACTTTAGATACGCAGTATTTT.

This clonotype was counted only a few times. The J gene is TRBJ1-5, the V gene TRBV6-1; D unclear. This CDR3 has 12 residues. V lost 2 bases to trimming and J lost 9 bases, with 8 bases between them. Germline values: CDR1 MNHNS, CDR2 SASEGT. The CDR3 region has the DNA TGTGCCAGCAGTGAATTGGTGGGGCCCCAGCATTTT. Protein: CASSELVGPQHF.

There are a few counts of this clonotype. An end of the junction does not agree with germline; a read error may underlie this. The chain has TRBV12-3 or TRBV12-4 and TRBJ1-4, with a weak D call TRBD1 (5 bases). This CDR3 has 13 amino acids. CDR3 loop: CASSLGGDGRGIF. The CDR3 DNA sequence: TGTGCCAGCAGTTTGGGGGGAGACGGGCGCGGGATTTTT.

This clonotype showed up just a few times. This chain uses TRBV12-3 or TRBV12-4 with TRBJ2-2, with 8 bases aligning to TRBD2. J was trimmed by 5 bases and V by 6 bases; bases with no gene match: 11. The length of the CDR3 is 16 residues. The CDR3: CASRSPGLGWTGELFF. The CDR3 DNA follows: TGTGCCAGCAGGTCACCGGGACTAGGTTGGACCGGGGAGCTGTTTTTT.

This clonotype was observed a few times. DNA for the CDR3: TGCGCCAGCAGCAGTCGGGGTCGGATAAACACTGAAGCTTTCTTT. Protein product: CASSSRGRINTEAFF. The chain recombines TRBV5-1 with TRBJ1-1; the D is unclear. The germline V gene encodes CDR1 SGHRS and CDR2 YFSETQ. This CDR3 has 15 residues. V lost 4 bases and J 2 bases, leaving 15 bases between the germline ends.

The J gene is TRBJ2-4, the V gene TRBV11-2; D may be TRBD2 (7 bases). Germline CDR1 SGHAT, CDR2 FQNNGV. V lost 5 bases to trimming and J lost 0 bases, with 20 bases between them. The CDR3 spans 18 residues. This CDR3 reads CASSPGGSLTLAKNIQYF. In DNA form, the CDR3 reads TGTGCCAGCAGCCCGGGGGGCAGCTTAACACTAGCCAAAAACATTCAGTACTTC.

V usage is TRBV5-4 and J usage is TRBJ1-1; 12 bases are a match to TRBD1. The ends lost 0 bases at V and 8 bases at J; junction bases unmatched: 17. This CDR3 contains 19 residues. CDR1 SGHNT and CDR2 YYREEE come from the germline V gene (reference sequence). The DNA of the CDR3 is TGTGCCAGCAGCTTGGAAGACAGGGACAGGGGGCGCAGAGCGGCGGAAGCTTTCTTT. Encoded protein: CASSLEDRDRGRRAAEAFF.

This clonotype has just a few counts. The chain combines TRBV6-1 with TRBJ2-1, with 8 bases identical to TRBD1. From germline, CDR1 is MNHNS and CDR2 SASEGT. The CDR3 spans 17 residues. With 5 bases clipped from V and 4 bases from J, the junction kept 13 bases outside the gene matches. The CDR3 bases are TGTGCCAGCAGTCCCAACTACGGGACAGGACTATACAATGAGCAGTTCTTC. It translates to CASSPNYGTGLYNEQFF.

This clonotype was recorded a few times. This chain links TRBV12-3 or TRBV12-4 with TRBJ1-5; D possibly corresponds to TRBD1 (6 bases). Trimming pared 5 bases from V and 0 bases from J, leaving 8 bases between. The CDR3 is 14 amino acids. The CDR3, as DNA: TGTGCCAGCAGTATCAGGGGTAGCAATCAGCCCCAGCATTTT. Its translation: CASSIRGSNQPQHF.

The V call is TRBV5-1, the J call TRBJ1-6; D might be TRBD1 (6 bases). V was cut by 3 bases and J by 7 bases, with 14 bases left in between. This CDR3 comprises 15 residues. Germline loops: CDR1 SGHRS, CDR2 YFSETQ. CDR3 loop: CASSSQTGANSPLHF. The CDR3 bases are TGCGCCAGCAGCTCACAGACAGGCGCAAATTCACCCCTCCACTTT.

This clonotype was observed at least ten times. The rearrangement joins TRBV5-1 to TRBJ2-7; D could derive from TRBD1 or TRBD2 (5 bases each). CDR1 and CDR2 (germline): SGHRS, YFSETQ. V was cut by 2 bases and J by 1 base, with 19 bases left in between. CDR3 size: 17 residues. The CDR3 DNA follows: TGCGCCAGCAGCTTCGACGCGTCCGGGACGGCATCCTACGAGCAGTACTTC. Translation: CASSFDASGTASYEQYF.

This clonotype was seen more than once but under ten times. The chain links TRBV12-3 or TRBV12-4 to TRBJ2-5, with D unresolved. V was shortened by 5 bases and J by 4 bases, with 14 bases between the two germline ends. The CDR3 totals 14 residues. The CDR3 coding sequence is TGTGCCAGCAGTCTAAAGACCCTTGGAGAGACCCAGTACTTC. This encodes CASSLKTLGETQYF.

The gene calls are TRBV28 and TRBJ2-3; 11 bases fit TRBD2. This CDR3 is built from 15 residues. Losses at the gene ends were 8 bases for V and 6 bases for J; bases not matched to a gene: 10. CDR1 and CDR2 from the germline V gene are MDHEN and SYDVKM. CDR3 residues: CASHLAGGPGDTQYF. The CDR3 DNA reads as TGTGCCAGCCACTTAGCGGGAGGGCCAGGGGATACGCAGTATTTT. Variable domain in full (rest from reference TRBV28 and TRBJ2-3): DVKVTQSSRYLVKRTGEKVFLECVQDMDHENMFWYRQDPGLGLRLIYFSYDVKMKEKGDIPEGYSVSREKKERFSLILESASTNQTSMYLCASHLAGGPGDTQYFGPGTRLTVL.

This clonotype has only a few counts. The chain combines TRBV29-1 with TRBJ2-1; D is unresolved. V was pared by 2 bases and J by 4 bases, with 9 bases between. Germline assignment: CDR1 SQVTM and CDR2 ANQGSEA. CDR3 length: 13 amino acids. The DNA of the CDR3 is TGCAGCGTTGAACGGCAAGGGTACAATGAGCAGTTCTTC. Its protein is CSVERQGYNEQFF.

The chain carries TRBV3-1 and TRBJ1-1; tentatively, D is TRBD1 (5 bases). Germline values: CDR1 LGHDT, CDR2 YNNKEL (reference sequence). With 5 bases removed from V and 5 bases from J, the gap between germline ends came to 21 bases. The CDR3 sequence is 16 residues long. The CDR3 loop is CASSERTGPRGTEAFF. The CDR3 DNA follows: TGTGCCAGCAGCGAAAGAACCGGGCCCCGGGGGACTGAAGCTTTCTTT.

This clonotype has at least ten counts. The chain joins TRBV24-1 to TRBJ1-2; no reliable D call. The germline V gene has CDR1 KGHDR and CDR2 SFDVKD. The CDR3 extends over 14 amino acids. The germline V and J ends were trimmed by 1 base and 8 bases, with 13 bases remaining between them. This CDR3 reads CATSDFSQAGGYTF. CDR3 sequence (DNA): TGTGCCACCAGTGATTTCTCGCAGGCTGGAGGCTACACCTTC.

This clonotype came up many times. J is TRBJ2-4 and V is TRBV12-3 or TRBV12-4; no clear D. This CDR3 comprises 14 residues. V was pared by 5 bases and J by 4 bases, with 12 bases between. CDR3 DNA sequence: TGTGCCAGCAGTAGCCTTGGGTCTAAAAACATTCAGTACTTC. Amino acids: CASSSLGSKNIQYF.

This clonotype came up many times. The rearrangement links TRBV20-1 to TRBJ2-2; a weak D match, TRBD2 (6 bases). This CDR3 is built from 16 residues. Trimming took off 4 bases at V and 4 bases at J, with 19 bases between the two ends. Germline CDR1 is DFQATT and CDR2 is SNEGSKA (reference sequence). The chain's CDR3 is CSAKVGLASVTGELFF. The CDR3 region has the DNA TGCAGTGCTAAGGTTGGGCTAGCGAGTGTCACCGGGGAGCTGTTTTTT.

The chain is built from TRBV14 and TRBJ2-1; the match to TRBD2 covers 7 bases. V dropped 2 bases and J dropped 7; count of bases not matched to a gene: 5. CDR1 and CDR2 (germline): SGHDN, FVKESK. This CDR3 has 14 amino acids. CDR3 sequence (DNA): TGTGCCAGCAGCCAAATGACTAGCAGTAATGAGCAGTTCTTC. This gives the protein CASSQMTSSNEQFF.